The TCR beta chain described here comes from a study of OX40 agonist ivuxolimab in advanced cancers. About the study: In this cohort, patients received ivuxolimab, an agonistic anti-OX40 (CD134) antibody. Earlier anti-PD-1, anti-PD-L1 or anti-CTLA-4 therapy was permitted; 40% had received some. In three patients, partial responses were observed, one with hepatocellular carcinoma and two with cutaneous melanoma. Study-wide points: CD4+ and CD8+ T cells in blood underwent clonal expansion by week 6 at 0.1 to 3.0 mg/kg.

Worth noting for this clone: What it binds is unknown.

Here immunoSEQ multiplex PCR was the method, and the copy in TCRdb shows in-frame clones only, minus some. The sample records around 60,000 clones, 85% to 95% being singletons. The CDR3 is 13 amino acids. Germline assignment: CDR1 SGHDT and CDR2 YYEEEE. Trimming pared 2 bases from V and 3 bases from J, leaving 8 bases between. The rearrangement joins TRBV5-6 to TRBJ1-1, with D perhaps TRBD1 (5 bases). The receptor was derived from an adult with an advanced solid tumor such as melanoma, head and neck, liver or kidney cancer. The material sequenced was CD4+ or CD8+ T cells sorted from blood, taken in a trial of the OX40 agonist ivuxolimab. The CDR3 spells CASSFGTYTEAFF. The CDR3 nucleotides read TGTGCCAGCAGCTTTGGGACTTACACTGAAGCTTTCTTT.